This TCR beta chain appears in the sequencing data of a study of metastatic and nonmetastatic thyroid tumors. Background on the study: The authors compared repertoires across blood and tumor or nodule tissue from malignant and benign thyroid patients.

Study-wide findings and caveats: In blood and tumor, TCR beta diversity was reportedly significantly higher in malignant thyroid tumors than in benign nodules.

In the authors' methods: Using the CDR3 differences seen across clinicopathological groups, the authors built a distant-metastasis classifier for papillary thyroid cancer, which was meant to discriminate distant-metastatic patients. TCRdb re-processed the PCR reads through MiXCR. The V and J calls were determined by TCRdb, not by the authors. The data contain under 95,000 clones, 7.5% to 9% of them singletons. This clone was seen ten or more times. What it recognizes is unknown. All patients reached thyroid surgery having received no treatment beforehand. This receptor was taken from a female donor with papillary thyroid cancer or a benign thyroid nodule (not recorded which). Some clones in this sample may be carry-over from other donors' samples. The specimen sequenced was blood.

CDR3 protein: CASSPDRTDTQYF. CDR3 nucleotides: TGTGCCAGCAGCCCTGACCGCACAGATACGCAGTATTTT. The rearrangement uses TRBV11-2 and TRBJ2-3; no definite D call. The V and J ends lost 5 bases and 1 base respectively, with 7 bases between them. Germline V gene sequence: CDR1 SGHAT, CDR2 FQNNGV. This CDR3 is built from 13 residues.